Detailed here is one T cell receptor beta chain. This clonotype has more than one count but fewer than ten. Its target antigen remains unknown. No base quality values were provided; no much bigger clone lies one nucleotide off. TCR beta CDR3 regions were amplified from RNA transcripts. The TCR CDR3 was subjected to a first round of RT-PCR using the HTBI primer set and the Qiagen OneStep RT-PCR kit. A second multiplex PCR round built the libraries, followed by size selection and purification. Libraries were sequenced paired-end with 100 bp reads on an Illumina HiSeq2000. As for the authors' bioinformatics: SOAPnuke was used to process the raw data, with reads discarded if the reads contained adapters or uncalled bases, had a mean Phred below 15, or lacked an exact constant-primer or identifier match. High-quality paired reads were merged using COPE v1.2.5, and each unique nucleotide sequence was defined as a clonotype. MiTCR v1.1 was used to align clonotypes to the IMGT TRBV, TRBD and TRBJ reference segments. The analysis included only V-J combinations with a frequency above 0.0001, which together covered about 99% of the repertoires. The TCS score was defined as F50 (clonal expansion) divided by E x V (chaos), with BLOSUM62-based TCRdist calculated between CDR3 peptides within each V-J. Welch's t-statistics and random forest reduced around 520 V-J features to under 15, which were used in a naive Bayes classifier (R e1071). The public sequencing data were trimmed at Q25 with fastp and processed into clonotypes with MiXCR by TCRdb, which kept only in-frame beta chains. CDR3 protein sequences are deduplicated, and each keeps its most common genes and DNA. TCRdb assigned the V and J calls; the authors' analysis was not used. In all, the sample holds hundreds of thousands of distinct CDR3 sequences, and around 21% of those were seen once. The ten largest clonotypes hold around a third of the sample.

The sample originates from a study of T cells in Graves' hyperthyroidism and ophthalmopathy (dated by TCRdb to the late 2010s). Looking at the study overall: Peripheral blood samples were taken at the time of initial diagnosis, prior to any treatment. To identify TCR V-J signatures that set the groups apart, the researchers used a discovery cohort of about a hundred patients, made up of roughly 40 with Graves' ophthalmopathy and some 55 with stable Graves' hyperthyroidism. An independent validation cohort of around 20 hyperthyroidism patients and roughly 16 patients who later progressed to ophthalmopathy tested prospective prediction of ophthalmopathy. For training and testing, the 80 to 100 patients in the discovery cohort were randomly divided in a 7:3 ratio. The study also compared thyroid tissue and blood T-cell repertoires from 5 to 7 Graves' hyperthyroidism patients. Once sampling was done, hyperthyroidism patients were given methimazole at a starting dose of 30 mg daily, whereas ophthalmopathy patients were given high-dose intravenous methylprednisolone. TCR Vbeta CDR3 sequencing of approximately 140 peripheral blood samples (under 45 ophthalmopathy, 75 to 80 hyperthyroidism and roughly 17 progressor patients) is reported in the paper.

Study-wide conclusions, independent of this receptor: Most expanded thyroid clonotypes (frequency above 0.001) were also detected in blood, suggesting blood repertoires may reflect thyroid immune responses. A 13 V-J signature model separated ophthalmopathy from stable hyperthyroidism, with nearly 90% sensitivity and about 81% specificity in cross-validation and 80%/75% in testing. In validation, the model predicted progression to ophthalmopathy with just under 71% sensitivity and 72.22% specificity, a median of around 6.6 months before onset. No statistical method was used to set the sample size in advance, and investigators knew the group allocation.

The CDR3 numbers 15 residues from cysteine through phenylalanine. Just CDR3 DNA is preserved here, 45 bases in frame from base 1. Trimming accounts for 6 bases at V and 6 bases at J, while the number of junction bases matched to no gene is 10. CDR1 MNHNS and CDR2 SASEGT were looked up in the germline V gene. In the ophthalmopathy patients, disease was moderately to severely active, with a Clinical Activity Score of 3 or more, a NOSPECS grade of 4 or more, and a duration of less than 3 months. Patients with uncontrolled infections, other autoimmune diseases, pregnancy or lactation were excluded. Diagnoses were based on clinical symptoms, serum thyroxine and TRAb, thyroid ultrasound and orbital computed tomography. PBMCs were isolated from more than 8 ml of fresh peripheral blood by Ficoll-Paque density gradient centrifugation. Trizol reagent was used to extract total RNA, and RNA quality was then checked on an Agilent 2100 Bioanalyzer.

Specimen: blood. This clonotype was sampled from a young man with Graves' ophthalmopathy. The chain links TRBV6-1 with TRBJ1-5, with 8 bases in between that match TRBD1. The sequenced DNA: TGTGCCAGCAGCCAAACCGGGACAGGATTTCAGCCCCAGCATTTT. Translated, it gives CASSQTGTGFQPQHF.